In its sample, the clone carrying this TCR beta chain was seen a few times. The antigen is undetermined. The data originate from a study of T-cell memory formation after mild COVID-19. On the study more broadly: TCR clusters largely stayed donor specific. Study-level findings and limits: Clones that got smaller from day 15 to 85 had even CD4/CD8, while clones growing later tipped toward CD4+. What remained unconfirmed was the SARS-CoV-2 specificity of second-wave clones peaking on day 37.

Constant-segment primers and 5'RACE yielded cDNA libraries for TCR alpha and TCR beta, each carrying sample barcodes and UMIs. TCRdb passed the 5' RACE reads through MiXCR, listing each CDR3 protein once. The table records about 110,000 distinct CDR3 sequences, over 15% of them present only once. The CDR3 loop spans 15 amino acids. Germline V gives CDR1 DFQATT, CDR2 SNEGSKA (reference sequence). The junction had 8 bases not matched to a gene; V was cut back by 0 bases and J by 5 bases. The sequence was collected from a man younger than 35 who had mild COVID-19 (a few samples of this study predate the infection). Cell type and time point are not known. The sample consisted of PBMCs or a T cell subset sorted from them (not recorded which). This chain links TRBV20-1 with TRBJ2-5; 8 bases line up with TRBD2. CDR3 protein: CSARDPRGGWETQYF. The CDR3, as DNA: TGCAGTGCTAGAGATCCTCGCGGGGGGTGGGAGACCCAGTACTTC.